This T cell receptor beta chain was identified during a study of CD8 T cells in ankylosing spondylitis. A note on this clonotype: Its antigen remains unknown.

As the method for making TCR beta libraries, quantitative 5'-RACE with molecular barcodes was used. TCRdb reprocessed the 5' RACE reads with MiXCR, giving one entry per CDR3 protein. This table has approximately 300,000 distinct CDR3 sequences, around 21% appearing once. General study findings and limits: CD8+ by phenotype, disease-linked clones were relatively rare in peripheral blood. Eight or nine highly homologous variants made up a TCR beta motif that seemed to typify ankylosing spondylitis blood.

CDR3 length: 16 amino acids. In germline, CDR1 is SGHRS, CDR2 YFSETQ. The ends lost 5 bases at V and 2 bases at J; junction bases unmatched: 9. Sequenced material: blood, either unsorted or a sorted T cell fraction (not recorded which). The chain links TRBV5-1 to TRBJ2-1, with TRBD2 matching 8 bases. The TCR sequence derives from a female donor with ankylosing spondylitis or in good health (not recorded which). CDR3 residues: CASSSTTSDAYNEQFF. The CDR3 DNA reads as TGCGCCAGCAGTTCCACGACTAGCGACGCCTACAATGAGCAGTTCTTC.